The following is a T cell receptor (beta chain) sequence with its context. Additional DNA sequences in this sample encode the identical CDR3. V dropped 0 bases and J dropped 13 bases, with 19 bases sitting between them. This CDR3 comprises 16 residues. Germline loops: CDR1 MNHNS, CDR2 SASEGT. The data belong to a study of shared clonotypes between healthy human individuals. PCR replicates performed on unsorted PBMC used around 310 ng DNA, tens of thousands of T cell genomes. Sequencing used immunoSEQ multiplex PCR; TCRdb keeps in-frame clones, though not all of them. The data show approximately 460,000 clones, approximately 80% seen once.

Material: PBMCs. This receptor was taken from a woman aged 40-49 years in good health. Some clones in this sample may be carry-over from other donors' samples. The chain has TRBV6-1 and TRBJ1-6; D is possibly TRBD1 (6 bases). CDR3 in DNA: TGTGCCAGCAGTGAAGCGCTTGGACGGGGGGCTTCGCCCCTCCACTTT. This translates into CASSEALGRGASPLHF.